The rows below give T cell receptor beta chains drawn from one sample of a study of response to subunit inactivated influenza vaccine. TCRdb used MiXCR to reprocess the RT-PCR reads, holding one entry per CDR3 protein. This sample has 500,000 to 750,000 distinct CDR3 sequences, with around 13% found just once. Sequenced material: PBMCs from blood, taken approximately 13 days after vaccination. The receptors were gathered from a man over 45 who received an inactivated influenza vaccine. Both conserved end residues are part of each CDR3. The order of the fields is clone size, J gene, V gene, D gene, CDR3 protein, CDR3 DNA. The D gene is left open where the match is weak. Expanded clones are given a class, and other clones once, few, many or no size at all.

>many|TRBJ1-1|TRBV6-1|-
CASSVNGPEAFF
TGTGCCAGCAGTGTTAACGGACCTGAAGCTTTCTTT
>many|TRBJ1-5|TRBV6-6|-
CASSYLGQPQHF
TGTGCCAGCAGTTACTTGGGTCAGCCCCAGCATTTT
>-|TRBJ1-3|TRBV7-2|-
CASSLAIGNTIYF
TGTGCCAGCAGCTTAGCGATCGGAAACACCATATATTTT
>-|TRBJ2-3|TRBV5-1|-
CASSFSFFRDTQYF
TGCGCCAGCAGCTTTTCTTTCTTCAGGGATACGCAGTATTTT
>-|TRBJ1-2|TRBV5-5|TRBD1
CASSTWTGTHYGYTF
TGTGCCAGCAGCACCTGGACAGGGACTCACTATGGCTACACCTTC
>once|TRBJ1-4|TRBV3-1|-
CASSPGPGLNEKLFF
TGTGCCAGCAGCCCCGGTCCGGGCCTTAATGAAAAACTGTTTTTT
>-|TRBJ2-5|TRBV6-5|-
CASSYSRGTGETQYF
TGTGCCAGCAGTTACTCCCGGGGGACCGGGGAGACCCAGTACTTC
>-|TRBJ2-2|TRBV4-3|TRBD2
CASSQELADTGELFF
TGCGCCAGCAGCCAAGAACTAGCGGACACCGGGGAGCTGTTTTTT
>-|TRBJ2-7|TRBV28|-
CASRHRWDSEQYF
TGTGCCAGCAGGCACCGGTGGGACTCCGAGCAGTACTTC
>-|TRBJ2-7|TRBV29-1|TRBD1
CSVRDREYEQYF
TGCAGCGTTCGGGACAGGGAATACGAGCAGTACTTC
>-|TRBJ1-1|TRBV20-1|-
CSARDLGKGTEAFF
TGCAGTGCTAGAGATTTAGGGAAAGGTACTGAAGCTTTCTTT
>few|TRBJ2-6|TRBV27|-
CASSSTRANVLTF
TGTGCCAGCAGCTCAACACGGGCCAACGTCCTGACTTTC
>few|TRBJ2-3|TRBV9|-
CASSVGTVASTDTQYF
TGTGCCAGCAGCGTGGGGACGGTTGCTAGCACAGATACGCAGTATTTT
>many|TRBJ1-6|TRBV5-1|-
CASSLDWGVNSPLHF
TGCGCCAGCAGCTTGGATTGGGGTGTTAATTCACCCCTCCACTTT
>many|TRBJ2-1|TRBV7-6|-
CASSLGSSTSSYNEQFF
TGTGCCAGCAGCTTAGGCAGTAGCACCAGCTCCTACAATGAGCAGTTCTTC
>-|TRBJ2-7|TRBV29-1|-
CSVGPGGNEQYF
TGCAGCGTTGGGCCTGGGGGCAACGAGCAGTACTTC
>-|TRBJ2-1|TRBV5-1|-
CASSRPTRESYNEQFF
TGCGCCAGCAGCCGGCCGACTAGGGAGTCCTACAATGAGCAGTTCTTC
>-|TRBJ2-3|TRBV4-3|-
CASSQGSRRSPTDTQYF
TGCGCCAGCAGCCAAGGGTCTAGGCGGAGCCCCACAGATACGCAGTATTTT
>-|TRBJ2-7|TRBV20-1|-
CSAKVSRESYEQYF
TGCAGTGCGAAGGTGTCCAGGGAATCCTACGAGCAGTACTTC
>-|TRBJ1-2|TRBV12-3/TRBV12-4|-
CASSRTSYGYTF
TGTGCCAGCAGTCGGACAAGTTATGGCTACACCTTC
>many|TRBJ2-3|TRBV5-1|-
CASSLVRSDTQYF
TGCGCCAGCAGCTTGGTCAGGTCAGATACGCAGTATTTT
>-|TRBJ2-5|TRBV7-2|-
CASSRGKKETQYF
TGTGCCAGCAGTCGGGGGAAGAAAGAGACCCAGTACTTC
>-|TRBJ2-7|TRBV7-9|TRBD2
CATGRTSGSYEQYF
TGTGCCACCGGTAGGACTAGCGGGAGCTACGAGCAGTACTTC
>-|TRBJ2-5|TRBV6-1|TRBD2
CASSALAGGRQETQYF
TGTGCCAGCAGTGCCCTAGCGGGGGGGCGGCAAGAGACCCAGTACTTC
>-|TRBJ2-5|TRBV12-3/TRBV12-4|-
CASSLGGDQYF
TGTGCCAGCAGTTTAGGAGGGGACCAGTACTTC
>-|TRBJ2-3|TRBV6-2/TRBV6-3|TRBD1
CASSSYRGRSTDTQYF
TGTGCCAGCAGTTCCTACAGGGGGCGTAGCACAGATACGCAGTATTTT
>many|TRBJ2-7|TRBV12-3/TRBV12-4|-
CASSFRERYEQYF
TGTGCCAGCAGTTTCCGGGAGCGGTACGAGCAGTACTTC
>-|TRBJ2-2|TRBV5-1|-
CASSPTEPGELFF
TGCGCCAGCAGCCCAACTGAACCGGGGGAGCTGTTTTTT
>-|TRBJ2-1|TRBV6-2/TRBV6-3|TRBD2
CASSYGTSGNGQFF
TGTGCCAGCAGTTATGGGACTAGCGGGAATGGGCAGTTCTTC
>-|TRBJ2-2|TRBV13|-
CASSLVWDVPERWTQNTGELFF
TGTGCCAGCAGCTTAGTATGGGACGTCCCGGAGAGATGGACCCAGAACACCGGGGAGCTGTTTTTT
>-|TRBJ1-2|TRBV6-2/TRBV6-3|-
CASIPGQLSNYGYTF
TGTGCCAGCATCCCCGGACAGCTATCTAACTATGGCTACACCTTC
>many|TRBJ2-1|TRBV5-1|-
CASSPGDNEQFF
TGCGCCAGCAGCCCGGGAGACAATGAGCAGTTCTTC
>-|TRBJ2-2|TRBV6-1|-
CASESDVGELFF
TGTGCCAGCGAGAGTGACGTCGGGGAGCTGTTTTTT
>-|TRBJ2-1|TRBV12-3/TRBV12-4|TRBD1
CASREKDRGGEQFF
TGTGCCAGCAGAGAGAAGGACAGGGGGGGTGAGCAGTTCTTC
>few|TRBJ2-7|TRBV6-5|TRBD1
CASSYNRDRGPYEQYF
TGTGCCAGCAGTTACAACCGCGACAGGGGGCCCTACGAGCAGTACTTC
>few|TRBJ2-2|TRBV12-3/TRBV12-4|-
CASKRVGELFF
TGTGCCAGCAAGAGGGTCGGGGAGCTGTTTTTT
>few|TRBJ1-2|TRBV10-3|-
CAITPGGYGYTF
TGTGCCATCACCCCGGGAGGATATGGCTACACCTTC
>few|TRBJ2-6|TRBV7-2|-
CASSSVAGTPLARANVLTF
TGTGCCAGCAGCTCAGTCGCCGGGACACCTCTTGCTAGGGCCAACGTCCTGACTTTC
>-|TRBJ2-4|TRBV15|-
CATSATTGTPSIQYF
TGTGCCACCAGCGCTACTACAGGGACGCCCAGCATTCAGTACTTC
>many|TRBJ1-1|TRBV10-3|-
CAISVGGGAEAFF
TGTGCCATCAGTGTAGGGGGGGGAGCTGAAGCTTTCTTT